This is a list of T cell receptor beta chains from one sample in a study of prognosis after radiotherapy for stage I lung cancer. Using its own MiXCR run on the multiplex PCR reads, TCRdb lists one record per CDR3 protein. In the table there are 30,000 to 40,000 distinct CDR3 sequences, less than 40% of which are singletons. The sample in question was PBMCs, obtained before or after stereotactic body radiation therapy (not recorded which). The receptors originated from a donor of 50 years or more with non-small cell lung cancer. Both conserved end residues are part of each CDR3. A D gene is named only where the DNA matches it firmly. Where a row states a size, it is once, few, many or the class of an expanded clone; other rows omit it.

>-|TRBJ2-7|many|TRBV5-8
TGTGCCAGCAGCTTCTACAGGGAGGCCTACGAGCAGTACTTC
CASSFYREAYEQYF
>-|TRBJ2-3|-|TRBV6-1
TGTGCCAGCAGTGTGGGAAATCGAGCCGATACGCAGTATTTT
CASSVGNRADTQYF
>-|TRBJ1-2|-|TRBV6-1
TGTGCCAGCAGTGTTCGACCCTATGGCTACACCTTC
CASSVRPYGYTF
>TRBD1|TRBJ2-7|many|TRBV19
TGTGCCAGTAGTCGCAGACAGGGATGGGAGCAGTACTTC
CASSRRQGWEQYF
>-|TRBJ1-3|-|TRBV7-2
TGTGCCAGCAGCTTAGTATGGGGCCCTGGAAACACCATATATTTT
CASSLVWGPGNTIYF
>-|TRBJ2-1|-|TRBV27
TGTGCCAGCACCCCCCGGATAGCGGACAATGAGCAGTTATTC
CASTPRIADNEQLF
>-|TRBJ2-3|-|TRBV18
TGTGCCAGCTCACCAGCCGCAGGGCGGACAGATACGCAGTATTTT
CASSPAAGRTDTQYF
>TRBD1|TRBJ2-6|-|TRBV19
TGTGCCAGTAGTAAATCACCAGGGACAGGGACTTCTGCGGTGGCCAACGTCCTGACTTTC
CASSKSPGTGTSAVANVLTF
>-|TRBJ2-7|many|TRBV25-1
TGTGCCAGCAGTGGATTCGAGCAGTACTTC
CASSGFEQYF
>TRBD1|TRBJ2-1|-|TRBV12-3/TRBV12-4
TGTGCCAGCAGTTACTACCGGGACAGGTCTTCCTACAATGAGCAGTTCTTC
CASSYYRDRSSYNEQFF
>-|TRBJ2-2|-|TRBV12-3/TRBV12-4
TGTGCCATCAGTTTCAAAAGCGGGTGCACCACCGGGGAGCTGTTTTTT
CAISFKSGCTTGELFF
>TRBD1|TRBJ1-5|-|TRBV11-2
TGTGCCAGCAGCCTCATGGGACAGGGGTTGAGACAGCCCCAGCATTTT
CASSLMGQGLRQPQHF
>-|TRBJ2-6|many|TRBV24-1
TGTGCCACCAGCAGGGGGGTAGCTGGGGCCAACGTCCTGACTTTC
CATSRGVAGANVLTF
>TRBD1|TRBJ2-1|many|TRBV16
TGTGCCAGCAGCCAGGACAGGAGCTCCTACAATGAGCAGTTCTTC
CASSQDRSSYNEQFF
>-|TRBJ1-4|many|TRBV9
TGTGCCAGCAGCGGGGGATCTGAGGAAAAACTGTTTTTT
CASSGGSEEKLFF
>-|TRBJ1-5|many|TRBV19
TGTGCCAGTAGTTCCCGCATGGGAGGGAACAATCAGCCCCAGCATTTT
CASSSRMGGNNQPQHF
>TRBD2|TRBJ2-1|many|TRBV7-3
TGTGCCAGCAGCTTAATGGGACAGAGTAGCGGGAGCGGCGAGCAGTTCTTC
CASSLMGQSSGSGEQFF
>-|TRBJ1-2|many|TRBV18
TGTGCCAGCTCACCGCCGGGTGGGTATGGCTACACCTTC
CASSPPGGYGYTF
>TRBD1|TRBJ2-3|many|TRBV5-4
TGTGCCAGCAGCCCCGGACAGGGCCCCGCAGATACGCAGTATTTT
CASSPGQGPADTQYF
>TRBD1|TRBJ1-2|medium-sized|TRBV6-1
TGTGCCAGCAGCCCAAGGGACAGGGGAAACTATGGCTACACCTTC
CASSPRDRGNYGYTF
>-|TRBJ2-7|-|TRBV5-1
TGCGCCAGCAGCTTGGAGGCGGCCCCGCCGTACGAGCAGTACTTC
CASSLEAAPPYEQYF
>-|TRBJ1-1|many|TRBV11-2
TGTGCCAGCAGCTTAGTTCGGTGGGGGAGGACTATGAACACTGAAGCTTTCTTT
CASSLVRWGRTMNTEAFF
>TRBD1|TRBJ1-3|many|TRBV10-3
TGTGCCATCAGTGGCTCCAGGGGGCCGGGAAACACCATATATTTT
CAISGSRGPGNTIYF
>-|TRBJ1-1|many|TRBV6-1
TGTGCCAGCACCCTTTATGGGGGGAACACTGAAGCTTTCTTT
CASTLYGGNTEAFF
>-|TRBJ2-1|many|TRBV7-2
TGTGCCAGCAGCCCCCTTTCGGGTACGGAGCAGTTCTTC
CASSPLSGTEQFF
>-|TRBJ1-5|many|TRBV18
TGTGCCAGCTCACCTCGTGGAGGGAGTTATTTCTTTAATCAGCCCCAGCATTTT
CASSPRGGSYFFNQPQHF
>-|TRBJ2-3|many|TRBV11-2
TGTGCCAGCAGCCTCAAACCGGATTGGACAGATACGCAGTATTTT
CASSLKPDWTDTQYF
>-|TRBJ1-1|many|TRBV28
TGTGCCAGCTCCTTCTCGGCAGGCCGGGCTTTCTTT
CASSFSAGRAFF
>TRBD2|TRBJ2-1|many|TRBV28
TGTGCCAGCAGTGTACCCGGGACTAGCGGGATCTGGGAGCAGTTCTTC
CASSVPGTSGIWEQFF
>-|TRBJ2-3|-|TRBV6-1
TGTGCCAGCAGTGACGATGCTGGGTTTAGCACAGATACGCAGTATTTT
CASSDDAGFSTDTQYF
>-|TRBJ2-3|many|TRBV29-1
TGCAGCGCGAACAGGGTGTCAGATACGCAGTATTTT
CSANRVSDTQYF
>TRBD2|TRBJ2-5|-|TRBV2
TGTGCCAGCAGTCAAGCGGGGGGCCTCAGCCAAGAGACCCAGTACTTC
CASSQAGGLSQETQYF
>TRBD2|TRBJ2-3|-|TRBV5-1
TGCGCCAGCAGCTTGGGGGACTATCAAACAGATACGCAGTATTTT
CASSLGDYQTDTQYF
>-|TRBJ2-1|-|TRBV5-1
TGCGCCAGCAGCTTGCCTCGTGGTTTGCAGTTCTTC
CASSLPRGLQFF
>TRBD1|TRBJ1-1|many|TRBV19
TGTGCCAGTAGTAGACGGACAGGGGACATGAACACTGAAGCTTTCTTT
CASSRRTGDMNTEAFF
>-|TRBJ1-2|once|TRBV27
TGTGCCAGCAGTTTTGGCGGCCTCTATGGCTACACCTTC
CASSFGGLYGYTF
>TRBD1|TRBJ1-2|many|TRBV19
TGTGCCAGTACCGAATACAGGGGGCTTGTCGGCTACACCTTC
CASTEYRGLVGYTF
>-|TRBJ2-1|-|TRBV24-1
TGTGCCACCAGTGATCCCCGTTCCTCGCGGTGGTATCTTCCCAATGAGCAGTTCTTC
CATSDPRSSRWYLPNEQFF
>-|TRBJ2-7|-|TRBV5-1
TGCGCCAGCAGGAAGGTAGGGTCGGACGAGCAGTACTTC
CASRKVGSDEQYF
>TRBD1|TRBJ2-3|many|TRBV30
TGTGCCTGTAATGTGAGGGACAGGAGCACAGATACGCAGTATTTT
CACNVRDRSTDTQYF
>TRBD1|TRBJ1-6|-|TRBV27
TGCGCCAGCATTTTATGGGTGACAGGGGCGAATTCACCCCTCCACTTT
CASILWVTGANSPLHF
>-|TRBJ1-3|many|TRBV12-3/TRBV12-4
TGTGCCAGCAGTTTAGGGGGAGGAAACACCATATATTTT
CASSLGGGNTIYF
>-|TRBJ2-2|-|TRBV2
TGTGCCAGCGGGGTGGAAAACACCGGGGAGCTGTTTTTT
CASGVENTGELFF
>-|TRBJ1-6|-|TRBV11-3
TGTGCCATCAGCTTGAAGGGTACTGATTCACCCCTCCACTTT
CAISLKGTDSPLHF
>TRBD1|TRBJ1-4|many|TRBV9
TGTGCCAGCAGCCCGTACGGGACAGGGGTTGAAAAACTGTTTTTT
CASSPYGTGVEKLFF
>-|TRBJ1-5|many|TRBV6-2/TRBV6-3
TGTGCCAGCAGTGATCGGGGAGGGGGCAATCAGCCCCAGCATTTT
CASSDRGGGNQPQHF
>-|TRBJ1-4|many|TRBV5-6
TGTGCCAGCAGCATGGGACCCGGTGAAAAACTGTTTTTT
CASSMGPGEKLFF
>-|TRBJ2-7|many|TRBV27
TGTGCCAGCAGTTGGGGTTTAGGTGGGGAAGGCGAGCAGTACTTC
CASSWGLGGEGEQYF
>-|TRBJ1-1|many|TRBV7-3
TGTGCCAGCAGCAGGACACGGGACACTGAAGCTTTCTTT
CASSRTRDTEAFF
>-|TRBJ2-3|many|TRBV9
TGTGCCAGCAGCACCCTCATTAGCACAGATACGCAGTATTTT
CASSTLISTDTQYF
>-|TRBJ1-1|many|TRBV7-9
TGTGCCAGCAGCCCATTCGCTGGAGTAAACACTGAAGCTTTCTTT
CASSPFAGVNTEAFF
>-|TRBJ2-2|many|TRBV11-2
TGTGCCAGCAGCTTAGATAATCTCGGGGAGCTGTTTTTT
CASSLDNLGELFF
>-|TRBJ1-1|many|TRBV29-1
TGCAGCGCCGTTTCATTATCGAACACTGAAGCTTTCTTT
CSAVSLSNTEAFF
>-|TRBJ2-5|many|TRBV11-3
TGTGCCAGCAGCTTAGATGCGGGGCATCAAGAGACCCAGTACTTC
CASSLDAGHQETQYF
>-|TRBJ2-2|-|TRBV6-1
TGCGCCAGCAGTAGGGCCTGGGCGGGCACCGGGGAGCTGTTTTTT
CASSRAWAGTGELFF
>-|TRBJ2-4|many|TRBV6-2/TRBV6-3
TGTGCCAGCAGTGAAGCTGTACAGGCCGACCCAAACATTCAGTACTTC
CASSEAVQADPNIQYF
>-|TRBJ2-6|-|TRBV12-3/TRBV12-4
TGTGCCAGCAGTCATAGCTCTGGGGCCAACGTCCTGACTTTC
CASSHSSGANVLTF